This T cell receptor (beta chain) was obtained from a study of molecular identifiers for immune sequencing clone quantification. This clonotype was seen many times. Its antigen remains unknown. In TCRdb, the PCR reads were re-called with MiXCR into one record per CDR3 protein. The sample lists 350,000 or so distinct CDR3 sequences, about 21% occurring once. Notes on the study in general: Clone sizes that are highly expanded could be underestimated when identical TCR molecules share a barcode. Jurkat TCR RNA that was spiked in from one cell was reportedly detectable among some 980,000 naive cells.

The CDR3 is 12 residues long. V lost 7 bases to trimming and J lost 9 bases; unmatched junction nucleotides: 9. The germline V gene encodes CDR1 SQVTM and CDR2 ANQGSEA. J is TRBJ2-5 and V is TRBV29-1; 9 bases align to TRBD2. The clonotype comes from a human donor in good health. Some libraries in this study had Jurkat cell RNA spiked in. The sample taken for sequencing was naive CD8+ T cells from blood, with Jurkat cell RNA spiked in. Stated subset: FACS-sorted CD8+CD4-CCR7+CD45RA+ naive T cells. CDR3 coding DNA: TGCAGCGCTAGCGGGGCCGAGGGGGCCCAGTACTTC. It is translated as CSASGAEGAQYF.